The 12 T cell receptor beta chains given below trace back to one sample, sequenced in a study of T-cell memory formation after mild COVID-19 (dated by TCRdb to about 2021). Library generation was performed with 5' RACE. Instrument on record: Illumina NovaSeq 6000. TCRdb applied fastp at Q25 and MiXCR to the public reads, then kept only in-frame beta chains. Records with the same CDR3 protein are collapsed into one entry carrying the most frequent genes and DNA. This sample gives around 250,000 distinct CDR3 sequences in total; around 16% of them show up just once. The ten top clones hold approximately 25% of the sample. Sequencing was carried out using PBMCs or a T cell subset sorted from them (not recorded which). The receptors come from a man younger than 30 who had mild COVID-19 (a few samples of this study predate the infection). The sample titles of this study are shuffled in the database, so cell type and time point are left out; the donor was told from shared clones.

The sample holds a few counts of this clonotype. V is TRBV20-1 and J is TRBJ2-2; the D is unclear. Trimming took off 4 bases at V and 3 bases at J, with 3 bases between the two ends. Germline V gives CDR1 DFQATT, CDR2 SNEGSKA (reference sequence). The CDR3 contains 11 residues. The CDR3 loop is CSATYTGELFF. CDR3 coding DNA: TGCAGTGCTACATACACCGGGGAGCTGTTTTTT.

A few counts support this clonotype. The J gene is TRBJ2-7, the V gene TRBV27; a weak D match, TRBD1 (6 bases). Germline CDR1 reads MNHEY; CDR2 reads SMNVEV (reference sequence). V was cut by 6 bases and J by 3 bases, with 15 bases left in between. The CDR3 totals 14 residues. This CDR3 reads CASSRGHRSYEQYV. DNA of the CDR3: TGTGCCAGCAGCAGGGGTCACCGGAGCTACGAGCAGTACGTC.

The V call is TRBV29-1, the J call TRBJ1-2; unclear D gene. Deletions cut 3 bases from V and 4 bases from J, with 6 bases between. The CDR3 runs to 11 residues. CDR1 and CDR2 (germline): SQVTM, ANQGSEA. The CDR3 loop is CSVDQSYGYTF. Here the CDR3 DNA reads TGCAGCGTTGATCAGAGCTATGGCTACACCTTC.

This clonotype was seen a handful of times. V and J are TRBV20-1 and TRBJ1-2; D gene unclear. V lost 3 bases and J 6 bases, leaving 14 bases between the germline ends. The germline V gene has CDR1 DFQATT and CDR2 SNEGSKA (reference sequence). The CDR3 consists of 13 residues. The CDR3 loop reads CSASLEFADGYTF. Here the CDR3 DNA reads TGCAGTGCTAGTCTGGAGTTCGCGGATGGCTACACCTTC.

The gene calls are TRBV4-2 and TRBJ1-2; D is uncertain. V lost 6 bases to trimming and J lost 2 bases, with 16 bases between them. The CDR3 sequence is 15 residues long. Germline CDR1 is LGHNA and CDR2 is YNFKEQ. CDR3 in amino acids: CASRYQADVNYGYTF. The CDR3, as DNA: TGTGCCAGCAGATACCAAGCAGACGTGAACTATGGCTACACCTTC.

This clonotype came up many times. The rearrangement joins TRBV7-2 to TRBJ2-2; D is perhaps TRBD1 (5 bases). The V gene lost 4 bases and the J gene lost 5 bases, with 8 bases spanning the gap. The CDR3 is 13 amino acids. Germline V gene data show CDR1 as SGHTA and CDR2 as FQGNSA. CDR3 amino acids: CASSSQGTGELFF. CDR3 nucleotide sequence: TGTGCCAGCAGCTCCCAGGGTACCGGGGAGCTGTTTTTT.

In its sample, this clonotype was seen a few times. In DNA, the CDR3 is TGTGCCTCCTCTCGACAGGCGGGCTACGAGCAGTACTTC. It codes for CASSRQAGYEQYF. This rearrangement joins TRBV30 to TRBJ2-7; D is possibly TRBD1 (6 bases). The CDR3 contains 13 residues. Trimming removed 7 bases at V and 3 bases at J, with 16 bases between. The germline CDR1 and CDR2 sequences are GTSNPN and SVGIG (reference sequence).

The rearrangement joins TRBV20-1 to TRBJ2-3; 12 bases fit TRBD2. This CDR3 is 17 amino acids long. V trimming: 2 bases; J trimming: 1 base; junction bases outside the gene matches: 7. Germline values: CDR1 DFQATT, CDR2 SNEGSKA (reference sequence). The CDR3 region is CSARRLAGEWGTDTQYF. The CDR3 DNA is TGCAGTGCTAGACGACTAGCGGGGGAATGGGGCACAGATACGCAGTATTTT.

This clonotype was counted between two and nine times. CDR3 loop: CASTPGRGVPQETQYF. The CDR3 coding sequence is TGTGCCAGCACCCCTGGGCGGGGGGTCCCCCAAGAGACCCAGTACTTC. This chain joins TRBV9 and TRBJ2-5, with 8 bases that match TRBD2. CDR1 is SGDLS, CDR2 YYNGEE, per germline. V dropped 6 bases and J dropped 1; count of bases not matched to a gene: 11. CDR3 length: 16 amino acids. The variable domain in full, with the rest retrieved from reference TRBV9 and TRBJ2-5, is DSGVTQTPKHLITATGQRVTLRCSPRSGDLSVYWYQQSLDQGLQFLIQYYNGEERAKGNILERFSAQQFPDLHSELNLSSLELGDSALYFCASTPGRGVPQETQYFGPGTRLLVL.

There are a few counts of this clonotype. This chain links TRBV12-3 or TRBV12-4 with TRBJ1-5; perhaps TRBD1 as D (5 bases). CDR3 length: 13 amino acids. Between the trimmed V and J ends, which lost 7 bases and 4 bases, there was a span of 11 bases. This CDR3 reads CASTQQENQPQHF. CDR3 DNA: TGTGCCAGCACTCAACAGGAGAATCAGCCCCAGCATTTT.

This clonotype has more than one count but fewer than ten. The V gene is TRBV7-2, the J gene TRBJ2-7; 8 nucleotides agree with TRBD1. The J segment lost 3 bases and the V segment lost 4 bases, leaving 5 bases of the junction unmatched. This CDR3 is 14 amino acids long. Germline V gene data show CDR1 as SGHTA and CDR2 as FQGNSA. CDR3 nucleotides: TGTGCCAGCAGCTCGGGACAGGTGATCTACGAGCAGTACTTC. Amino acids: CASSSGQVIYEQYF.

CDR3 bases: TGTATCAGGGAAGGCGGGGAAAAACTGTTTTTT. This translates into CIREGGEKLFF. The rearrangement joins TRBV21-1 to TRBJ1-4; the listed D gene, TRBD1, was not tested against the DNA. TRBV21-1 is tagged as a pseudogene. There are 11 residues in the CDR3.